This T cell receptor beta chain was sequenced in a study of PD-L1 blockade in urothelial cancer. This clone has just one count. The method was immunoSEQ multiplex PCR; TCRdb's version includes in-frame clones alone and lacks a portion of them. The sample has about 43,000 clones, 83% seen once. Time point here: peripheral blood 6 weeks after treatment start. V gave up 6 bases and J gave up 2 bases; unmatched junction bases: 9. The CDR3 covers 16 residues. CDR1 is MDHEN, CDR2 SYDVKM, per germline. The V gene is TRBV28, the J gene TRBJ2-4, with 8 bases lining up with TRBD1. This clonotype originated in a man aged 60 to 69 with urothelial cancer. Source: PBMCs, taken around atezolizumab (anti-PD-L1) treatment. The CDR3 reads CASSQHWTGTKNIQYF. The DNA for the CDR3 is TGTGCCAGCAGCCAACATTGGACAGGGACCAAAAACATTCAGTACTTC.